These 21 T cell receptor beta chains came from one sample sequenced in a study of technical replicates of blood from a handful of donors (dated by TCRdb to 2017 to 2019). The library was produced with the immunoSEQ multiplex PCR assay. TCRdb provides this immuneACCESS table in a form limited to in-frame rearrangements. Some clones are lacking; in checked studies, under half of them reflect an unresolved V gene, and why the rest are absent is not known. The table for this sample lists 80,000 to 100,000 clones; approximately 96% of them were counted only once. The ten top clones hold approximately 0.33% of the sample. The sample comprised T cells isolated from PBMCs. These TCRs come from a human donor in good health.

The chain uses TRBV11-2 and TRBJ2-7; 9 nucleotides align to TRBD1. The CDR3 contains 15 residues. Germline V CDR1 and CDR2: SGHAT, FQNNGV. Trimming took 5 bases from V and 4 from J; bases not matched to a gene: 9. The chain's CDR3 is CASSRGTGGTYEQYF. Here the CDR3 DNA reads TGTGCCAGCAGCCGAGGTACAGGGGGCACTTACGAGCAGTACTTC.

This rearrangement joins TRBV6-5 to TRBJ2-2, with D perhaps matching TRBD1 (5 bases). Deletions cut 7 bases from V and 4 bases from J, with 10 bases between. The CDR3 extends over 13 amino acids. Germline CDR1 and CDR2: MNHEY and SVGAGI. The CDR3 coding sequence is TGTGCCAGCAAAGGGGCCCTCACCGGGGAGCTGTTTTTT. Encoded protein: CASKGALTGELFF.

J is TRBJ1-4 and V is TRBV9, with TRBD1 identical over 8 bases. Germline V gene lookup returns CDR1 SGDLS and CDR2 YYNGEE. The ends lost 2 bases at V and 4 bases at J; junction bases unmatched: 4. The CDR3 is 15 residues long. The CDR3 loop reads CASSVTGQVNEKLFF. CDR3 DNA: TGTGCCAGCAGCGTTACGGGACAGGTTAATGAAAAACTGTTTTTT.

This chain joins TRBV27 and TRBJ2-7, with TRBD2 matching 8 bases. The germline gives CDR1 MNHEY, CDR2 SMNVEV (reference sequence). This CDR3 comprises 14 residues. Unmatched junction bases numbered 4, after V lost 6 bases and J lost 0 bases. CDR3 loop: CASSESGSSYEQYF. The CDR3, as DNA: TGTGCCAGCAGCGAGAGCGGGAGCTCCTACGAGCAGTACTTC.

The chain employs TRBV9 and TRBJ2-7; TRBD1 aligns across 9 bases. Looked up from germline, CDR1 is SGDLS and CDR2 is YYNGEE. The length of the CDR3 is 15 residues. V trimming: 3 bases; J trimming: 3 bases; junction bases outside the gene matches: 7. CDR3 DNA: TGTGCCAGCAGCGCGTGGGGACAGGGCTTCTACGAGCAGTACTTC. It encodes CASSAWGQGFYEQYF.

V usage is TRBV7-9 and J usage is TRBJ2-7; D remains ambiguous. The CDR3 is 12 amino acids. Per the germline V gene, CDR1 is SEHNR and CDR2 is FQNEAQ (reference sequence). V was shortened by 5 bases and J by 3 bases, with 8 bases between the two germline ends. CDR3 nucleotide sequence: TGTGCCAGCAGCGCGAACAGCTACGAGCAGTACTTC. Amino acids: CASSANSYEQYF. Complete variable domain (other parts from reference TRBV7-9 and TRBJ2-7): DTGVSQNPRHKITKRGQNVTFRCDPISEHNRLYWYRQTLGQGPEFLTYFQNEAQLEKSRLLSDRFSAERPKGSFSTLEIQRTEQGDSAMYLCASSANSYEQYFGPGTRLTVT.

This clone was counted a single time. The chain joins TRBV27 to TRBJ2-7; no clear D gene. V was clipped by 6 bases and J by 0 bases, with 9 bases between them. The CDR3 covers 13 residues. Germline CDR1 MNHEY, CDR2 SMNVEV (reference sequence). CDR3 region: CASSSHSSYEQYF. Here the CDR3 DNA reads TGTGCCAGCAGCTCGCATAGCTCCTACGAGCAGTACTTC.

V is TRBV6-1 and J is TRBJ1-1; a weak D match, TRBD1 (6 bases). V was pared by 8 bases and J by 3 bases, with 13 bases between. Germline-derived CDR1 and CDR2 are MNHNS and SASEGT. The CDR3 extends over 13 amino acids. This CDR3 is CASLGAGDTEAFF. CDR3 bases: TGTGCCAGCCTGGGGGCGGGAGACACTGAAGCTTTCTTT.

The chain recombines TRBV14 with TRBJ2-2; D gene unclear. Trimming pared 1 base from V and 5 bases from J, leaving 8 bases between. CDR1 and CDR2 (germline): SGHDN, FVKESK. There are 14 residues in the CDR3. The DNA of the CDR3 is TGTGCCAGCAGCCAAGGCATTGAGACCGGGGAGCTGTTTTTT. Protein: CASSQGIETGELFF.

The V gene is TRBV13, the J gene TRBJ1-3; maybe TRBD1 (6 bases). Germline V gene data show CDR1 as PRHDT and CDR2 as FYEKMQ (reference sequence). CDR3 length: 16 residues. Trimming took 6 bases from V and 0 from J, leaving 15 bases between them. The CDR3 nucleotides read TGTGCCAGCAGTTCGGACAGCCCCTCCTCTGGAAACACCATATATTTT. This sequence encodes CASSSDSPSSGNTIYF.

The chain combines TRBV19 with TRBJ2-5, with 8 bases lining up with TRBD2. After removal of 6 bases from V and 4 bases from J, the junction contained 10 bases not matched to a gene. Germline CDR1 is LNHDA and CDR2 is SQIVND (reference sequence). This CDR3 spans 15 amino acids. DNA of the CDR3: TGTGCCAGTAGCCTACATGGACTAGCTAGAGAGACCCAGTACTTC. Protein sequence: CASSLHGLARETQYF.

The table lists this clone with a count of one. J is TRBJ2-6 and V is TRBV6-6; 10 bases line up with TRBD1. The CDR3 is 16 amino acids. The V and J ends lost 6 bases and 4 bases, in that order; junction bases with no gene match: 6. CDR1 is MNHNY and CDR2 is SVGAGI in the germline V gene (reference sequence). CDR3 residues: CASRRQGAPGANVLTF. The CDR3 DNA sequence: TGTGCCAGCAGACGACAGGGGGCGCCCGGGGCCAACGTCCTGACTTTC.

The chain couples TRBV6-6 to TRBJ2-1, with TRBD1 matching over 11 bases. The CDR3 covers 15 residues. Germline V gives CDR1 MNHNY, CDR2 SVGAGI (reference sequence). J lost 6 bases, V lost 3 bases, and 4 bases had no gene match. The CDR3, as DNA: TGTGCCAGCAGTTATACCGGGACAGGGGGCAATGAGCAGTTCTTC. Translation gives CASSYTGTGGNEQFF.

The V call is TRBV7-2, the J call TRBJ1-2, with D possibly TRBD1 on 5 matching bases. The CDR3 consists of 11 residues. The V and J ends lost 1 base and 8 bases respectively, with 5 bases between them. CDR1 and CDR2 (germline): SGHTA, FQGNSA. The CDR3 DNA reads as TGTGCCAGCAGCTTAGGGGGCGGCTACACCTTC. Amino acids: CASSLGGGYTF.

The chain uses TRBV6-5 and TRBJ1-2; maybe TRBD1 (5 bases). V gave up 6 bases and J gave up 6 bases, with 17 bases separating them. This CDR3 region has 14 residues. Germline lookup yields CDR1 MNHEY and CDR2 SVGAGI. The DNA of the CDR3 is TGTGCCAGCAGACCAGGGTTTGGCTTGCATGGCTACACCTTC. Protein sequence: CASRPGFGLHGYTF.

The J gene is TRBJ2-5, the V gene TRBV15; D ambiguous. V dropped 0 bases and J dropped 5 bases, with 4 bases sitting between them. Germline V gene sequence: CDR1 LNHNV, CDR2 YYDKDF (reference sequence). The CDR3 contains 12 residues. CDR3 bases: TGTGCCACCAGCAGAGATGGCGAGACCCAGTACTTC. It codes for CATSRDGETQYF.

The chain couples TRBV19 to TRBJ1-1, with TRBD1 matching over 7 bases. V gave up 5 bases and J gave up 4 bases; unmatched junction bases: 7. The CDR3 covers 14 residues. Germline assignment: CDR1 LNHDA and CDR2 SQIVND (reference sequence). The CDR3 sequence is CASSLGQDITEAFF. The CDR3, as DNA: TGTGCCAGTAGTTTAGGACAGGATATCACTGAAGCTTTCTTT.

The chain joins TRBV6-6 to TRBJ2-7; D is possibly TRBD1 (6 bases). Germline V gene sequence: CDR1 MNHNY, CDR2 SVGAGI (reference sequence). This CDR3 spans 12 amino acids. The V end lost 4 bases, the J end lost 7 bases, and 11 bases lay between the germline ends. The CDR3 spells CASSFNREEQYF. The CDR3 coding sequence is TGTGCCAGCAGTTTTAACAGGGAGGAGCAGTACTTC.

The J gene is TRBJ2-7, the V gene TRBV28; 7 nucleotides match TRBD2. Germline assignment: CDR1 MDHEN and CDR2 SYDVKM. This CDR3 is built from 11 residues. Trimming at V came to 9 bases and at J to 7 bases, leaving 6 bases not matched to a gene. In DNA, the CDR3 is TGTGCCAGGGGAGGGATCCTGGAGCAGTACTTC. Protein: CARGGILEQYF.

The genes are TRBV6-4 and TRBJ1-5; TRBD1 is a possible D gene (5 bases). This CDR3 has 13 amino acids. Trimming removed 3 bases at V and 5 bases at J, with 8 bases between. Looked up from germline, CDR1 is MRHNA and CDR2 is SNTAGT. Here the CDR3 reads CASSEARDQPQHF. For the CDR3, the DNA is TGTGCCAGCAGTGAGGCCAGGGATCAGCCCCAGCATTTT.

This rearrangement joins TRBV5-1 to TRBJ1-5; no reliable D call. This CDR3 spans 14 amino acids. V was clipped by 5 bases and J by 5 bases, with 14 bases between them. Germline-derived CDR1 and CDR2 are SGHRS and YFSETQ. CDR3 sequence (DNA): TGCGCCAGCAGGGAGGGTAGGAGCGATCAGCCCCAGCATTTT. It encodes CASREGRSDQPQHF.